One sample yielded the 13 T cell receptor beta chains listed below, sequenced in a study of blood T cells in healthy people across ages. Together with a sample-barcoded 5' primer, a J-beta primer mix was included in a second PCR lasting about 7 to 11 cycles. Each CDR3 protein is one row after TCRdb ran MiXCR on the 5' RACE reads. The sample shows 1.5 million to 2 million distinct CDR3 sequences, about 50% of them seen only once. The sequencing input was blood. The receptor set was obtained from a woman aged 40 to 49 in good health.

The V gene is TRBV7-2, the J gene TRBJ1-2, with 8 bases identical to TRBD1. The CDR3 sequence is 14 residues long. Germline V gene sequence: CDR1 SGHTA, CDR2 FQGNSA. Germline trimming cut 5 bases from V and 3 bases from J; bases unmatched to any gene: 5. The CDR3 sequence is CASSPGDRYYGYTF. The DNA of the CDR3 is TGTGCCAGCAGCCCTGGGGACAGGTACTATGGCTACACCTTC.

CDR3 sequence reads: CASKGNKPGGGYTF. In DNA, the CDR3 is TGTGCCAGCAAAGGGAATAAGCCGGGGGGGGGCTACACCTTC. The chain combines TRBV28 with TRBJ1-2, with D tentatively TRBD1 (5 bases). V lost 7 bases to trimming and J lost 8 bases, with 20 bases between them. The length of the CDR3 is 14 residues. Germline CDR1 is MDHEN and CDR2 is SYDVKM.

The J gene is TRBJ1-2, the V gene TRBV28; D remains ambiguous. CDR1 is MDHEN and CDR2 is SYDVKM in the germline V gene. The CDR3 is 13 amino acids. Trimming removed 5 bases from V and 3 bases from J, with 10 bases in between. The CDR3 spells CASSIQSYYGYTF. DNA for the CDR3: TGTGCCAGCAGTATACAGAGTTACTATGGCTACACCTTC.

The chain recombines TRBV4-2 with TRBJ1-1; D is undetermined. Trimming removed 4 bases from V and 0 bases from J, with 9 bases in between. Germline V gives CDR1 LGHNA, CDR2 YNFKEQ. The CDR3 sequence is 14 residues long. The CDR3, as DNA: TGTGCCAGCAGCCCAGGAAGGGTGAACACTGAAGCTTTCTTT. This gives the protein CASSPGRVNTEAFF.

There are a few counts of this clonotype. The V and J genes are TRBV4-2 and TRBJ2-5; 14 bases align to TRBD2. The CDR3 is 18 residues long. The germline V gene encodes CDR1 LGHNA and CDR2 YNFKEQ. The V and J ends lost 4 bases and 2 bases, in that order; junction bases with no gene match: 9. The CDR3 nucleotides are TGTGCCAGCAGCCGTAAGGGACTAGCGGGGGAAGGACAAGAGACCCAGTACTTC. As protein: CASSRKGLAGEGQETQYF.

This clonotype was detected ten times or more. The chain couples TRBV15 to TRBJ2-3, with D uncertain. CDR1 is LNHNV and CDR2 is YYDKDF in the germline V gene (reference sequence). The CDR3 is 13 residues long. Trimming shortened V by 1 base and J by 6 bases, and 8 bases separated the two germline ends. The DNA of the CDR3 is TGTGCCACCAGCAGAGCGTTAGGGGATACGCAGTATTTT. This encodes CATSRALGDTQYF.

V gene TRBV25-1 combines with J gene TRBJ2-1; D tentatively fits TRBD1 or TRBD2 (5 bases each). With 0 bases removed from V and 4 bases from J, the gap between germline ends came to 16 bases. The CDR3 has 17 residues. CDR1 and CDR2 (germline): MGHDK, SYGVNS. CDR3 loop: CASSEYTTGTGYNEQFF. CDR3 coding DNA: TGTGCCAGCAGTGAATATACCACCGGGACCGGTTACAATGAGCAGTTCTTC.

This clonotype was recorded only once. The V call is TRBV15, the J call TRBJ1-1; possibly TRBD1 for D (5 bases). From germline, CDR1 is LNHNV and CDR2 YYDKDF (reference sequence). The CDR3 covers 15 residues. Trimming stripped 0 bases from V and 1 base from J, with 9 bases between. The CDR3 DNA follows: TGTGCCACCAGCAGAGATGCCCAGGGGAACACTGAAGCTTTCTTT. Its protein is CATSRDAQGNTEAFF. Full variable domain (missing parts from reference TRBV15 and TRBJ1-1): DAMVIQNPRYQVTQFGKPVTLSCSQTLNHNVMYWYQQKSSQAPKLLFHYYDKDFNNEADTPDNFQSRRPNTSFCFLDIRSPGLGDTAMYLCATSRDAQGNTEAFFGQGTRLTVV.

The CDR3 reads CASSQGGRLRTDTQYF. The CDR3 DNA follows: TGTGCCAGCAGCCAAGGAGGGCGGCTCCGCACAGATACGCAGTATTTT. The chain joins TRBV3-1 to TRBJ2-3; a possible D gene is TRBD2 (5 bases). Germline V gene data show CDR1 as LGHDT and CDR2 as YNNKEL (reference sequence). The CDR3 sequence is 16 residues long. V dropped 1 base and J dropped 1 base, with 12 bases sitting between them.

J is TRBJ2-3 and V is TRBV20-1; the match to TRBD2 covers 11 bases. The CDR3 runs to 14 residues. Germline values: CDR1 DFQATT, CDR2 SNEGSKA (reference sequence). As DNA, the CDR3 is TGCAGCGGCCGACTAGCGGGGTTGATAGATACGCAGTATTTT. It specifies CSGRLAGLIDTQYF.

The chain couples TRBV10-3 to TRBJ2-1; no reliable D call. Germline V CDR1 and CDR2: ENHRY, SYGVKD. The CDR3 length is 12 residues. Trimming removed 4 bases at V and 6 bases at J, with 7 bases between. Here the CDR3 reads CAISGHPNEQFF. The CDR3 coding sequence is TGTGCCATCAGTGGACACCCCAATGAGCAGTTCTTC.

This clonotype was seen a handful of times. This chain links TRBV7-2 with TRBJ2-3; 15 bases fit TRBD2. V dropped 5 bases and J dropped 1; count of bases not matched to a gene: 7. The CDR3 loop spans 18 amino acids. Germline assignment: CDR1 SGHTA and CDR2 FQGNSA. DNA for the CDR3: TGTGCCAGCAGCCCTGGGGGACTAGCGGGGGGACGCACAGATACGCAGTATTTT. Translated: CASSPGGLAGGRTDTQYF. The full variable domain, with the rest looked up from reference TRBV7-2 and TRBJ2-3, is GAGVSQSPSNKVTEKGKDVELRCDPISGHTALYWYRQSLGQGLEFLIYFQGNSAPDKSGLPSDRFSAERTGGSVSTLTIQRTQQEDSAVYLCASSPGGLAGGRTDTQYFGPGTRLTVL.

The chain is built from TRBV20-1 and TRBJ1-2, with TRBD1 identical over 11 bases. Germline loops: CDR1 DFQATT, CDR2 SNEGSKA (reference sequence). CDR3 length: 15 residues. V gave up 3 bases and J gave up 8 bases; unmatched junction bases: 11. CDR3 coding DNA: TGCAGTGCTAGGGCGGGACAGGGGGGATTAGGCGGCTACACCTTC. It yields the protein CSARAGQGGLGGYTF.